This TCR beta chain was sequenced during a study of graft-versus-host responses after intestinal transplantation. Study-level background: Multivisceral, liver-intestinal, or isolated intestinal transplants were given to recipients.

To note about this clone: As yet, its antigen is unknown.

Assay used: immunoSEQ multiplex PCR; TCRdb lists only in-frame clones, some missing. The table lists 40,000 to 55,000 clones, 90% to 95% of them singletons, with roughly 0.21% in the top ten. The TCR comes from a human donor who was the organ donor for an intestinal transplant. The sample in question was unstimulated CD8+ T cells sorted from spleen or lymph node cells, obtained before transplant.

CDR3 amino acids: CASGAAITGELFF. DNA for the CDR3: TGCGCCAGCGGGGCCGCTATCACCGGGGAGCTGTTTTTT. V and J are TRBV10-1 and TRBJ2-2; D perhaps matches TRBD1 (5 bases). The CDR3 loop spans 13 amino acids. The germline gives CDR1 WNHNN, CDR2 SYGVQD (reference sequence). V dropped 8 bases and J dropped 4 bases, with 11 bases sitting between them.